This T cell receptor (beta chain) is drawn from a study of blood T cell repertoires in COVID-19. TCRdb's copy holds only in-frame clones and misses some; the assay was immunoSEQ multiplex PCR. This table holds hundreds of thousands of clones, about nine tenths found once. Germline CDR1 KGHSH, CDR2 LQKENI. The length of the CDR3 is 18 residues. The junction had 11 bases not matched to a gene; V was cut back by 4 bases and J by 0 bases. The chain couples TRBV18 to TRBJ2-2, with 7 bases identical to TRBD2. The sequenced sample was peripheral blood. The clonotype was recovered from a woman younger than 45 with COVID-19, enrolled during active disease. The CDR3 DNA follows: TGTGCCAGCTCACTTCTTAACCCTAGCGGACCGAACACCGGGGAGCTGTTTTTT. This gives the protein CASSLLNPSGPNTGELFF.